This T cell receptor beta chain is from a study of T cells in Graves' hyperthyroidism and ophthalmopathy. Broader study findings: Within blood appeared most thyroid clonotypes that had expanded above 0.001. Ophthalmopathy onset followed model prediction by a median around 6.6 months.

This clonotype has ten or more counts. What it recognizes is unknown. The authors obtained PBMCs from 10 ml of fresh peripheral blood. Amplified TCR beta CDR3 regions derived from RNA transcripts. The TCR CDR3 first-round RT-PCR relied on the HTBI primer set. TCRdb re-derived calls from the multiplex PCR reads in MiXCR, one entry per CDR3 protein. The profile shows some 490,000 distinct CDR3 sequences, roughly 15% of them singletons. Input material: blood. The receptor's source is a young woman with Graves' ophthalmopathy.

Here the CDR3 DNA reads TGCGCCAGCAGCCAGGAGGGACACGTCTATGGCTACACCTTC. This encodes CASSQEGHVYGYTF. This rearrangement joins TRBV4-1 to TRBJ1-2, with a tentative D call TRBD1 (6 bases). Germline values: CDR1 MGHRA, CDR2 YSYEKL. The CDR3 contains 14 residues. V gave up 3 bases and J gave up 4 bases, with 12 bases separating them.